This passage covers 27 T cell receptor beta chains from one sample sequenced in a study of cytomegalovirus exposure and HLA in healthy donors. PCR primers comprised 60 Vbeta and 13 Jbeta primers. Data came from immunoSEQ multiplex PCR; TCRdb stores just in-frame clones and leaves some out. Of tens of thousands of clones listed, roughly 82% are singletons. Sequencing was done on a sample of PBMCs. Receptors originate from a woman aged 18-29 years in good health and CMV-seropositive.

The chain carries TRBV27 and TRBJ2-7, with 10 bases lining up with TRBD1. CDR1 is MNHEY and CDR2 is SMNVEV in the germline V gene (reference sequence). CDR3 length: 17 residues. With V trimmed by 3 bases and J by 5 bases, 13 bases remained unmatched. The CDR3 loop reads CASSLSLPGTGVHEQYF. DNA for the CDR3: TGTGCCAGCAGTTTGTCTCTTCCCGGGACAGGGGTCCACGAGCAGTACTTC.

V is TRBV2 and J is TRBJ1-5, with TRBD1 identical over 7 bases. V was clipped by 3 bases and J by 9 bases; unmatched bases: 11. In germline, CDR1 is SNHLY, CDR2 FYNNEI. The length of the CDR3 is 15 residues. Here the CDR3 DNA reads TGTGCCAGCAGTGAGTTACAGGGGAATAGGGGGCCCCAGCATTTT. Protein sequence: CASSELQGNRGPQHF.

With respect to this clone: Other DNA variants within this sample encode the same CDR3. The rearrangement joins TRBV10-3 to TRBJ1-3; a possible D gene is TRBD1 (6 bases). The germline V and J ends were trimmed by 6 bases and 1 base, with 10 bases remaining between them. From germline, CDR1 is ENHRY and CDR2 SYGVKD. This CDR3 is built from 14 residues. CDR3 region: CAIRGTGSGNTIYF. For the CDR3, the DNA is TGTGCCATCAGGGGTACAGGGTCTGGAAACACCATATATTTT.

In regard to this clone: Other nucleotide sequences from this sample produce the same CDR3. The V call is TRBV5-1, the J call TRBJ2-2; 7 bases map to TRBD1. The ends lost 4 bases at V and 3 bases at J; junction bases unmatched: 15. From germline, CDR1 is SGHRS and CDR2 YFSETQ. This CDR3 is built from 18 residues. The CDR3 protein is CASSPTPRQGLDTGELFF. DNA for the CDR3: TGCGCCAGCAGCCCAACGCCGCGACAGGGTTTGGACACCGGGGAGCTGTTTTTT.

Written as DNA, the CDR3 is TGTGCCACCAGGGCGGGAGGTGCAGGGGGAGAGACCCAGTACTTC. Translating it yields CATRAGGAGGETQYF. The chain combines TRBV15 with TRBJ2-5; tentative D call: TRBD2 (8 bases). Germline V gene lookup returns CDR1 LNHNV and CDR2 YYDKDF (reference sequence). The length of the CDR3 is 15 residues. Trimming removed 6 bases at V and 4 bases at J, with 18 bases between.

The chain joins TRBV7-2 to TRBJ2-7, with D unclear. Germline loops: CDR1 SGHTA, CDR2 FQGNSA. V was trimmed by 3 bases and J by 0 bases, leaving 6 bases between them. The CDR3 has 13 amino acids. This chain's CDR3 is CASSFDFSYEQYF. CDR3 in DNA: TGTGCCAGCAGCTTCGACTTCTCCTACGAGCAGTACTTC.

This clone was picked up one time. The genes are TRBV27 and TRBJ2-5, with 12 nucleotides matching TRBD2. Germline lookup yields CDR1 MNHEY and CDR2 SMNVEV (reference sequence). CDR3 length equals 15 residues. V lost 3 bases to trimming and J lost 1 base; unmatched junction nucleotides: 0. CDR3 nucleotide sequence: TGTGCCAGCAGTTTGACTAGCGGGGGCCAAGAGACCCAGTACTTC. It yields the protein CASSLTSGGQETQYF.

The V gene is TRBV6-5, the J gene TRBJ1-5; D gene unclear. Germline CDR1 is MNHEY and CDR2 is SVGAGI. V lost 5 bases and J 7 bases, leaving 9 bases between the germline ends. CDR3 length: 12 amino acids. CDR3 protein: CASSPPGQPQHF. The DNA of the CDR3 is TGTGCCAGCAGTCCCCCGGGGCAGCCCCAGCATTTT.

J is TRBJ2-6 and V is TRBV28, with D tentatively TRBD1 (6 bases). The germline CDR1 and CDR2 sequences are MDHEN and SYDVKM. The germline V and J ends were trimmed by 3 bases and 1 base, with 22 bases remaining between them. CDR3 length: 20 residues. The CDR3 DNA follows: TGTGCCAGCAGTTTGCCGACAGGCTCCCAAACCTTGTCTGGGGCCAACGTCCTGACTTTC. Its protein is CASSLPTGSQTLSGANVLTF.

This clone has a single count. V gene TRBV27 combines with J gene TRBJ2-7, with D possibly matching TRBD1 (5 bases). The V end was cut by 6 bases, the J end by 2 bases, with 11 bases between. This CDR3 contains 13 residues. CDR1 is MNHEY, CDR2 SMNVEV, per germline (reference sequence). DNA of the CDR3: TGTGCCAGCAGCGCCTCACAGGCCTACGAGCAGTACTTC. Residues: CASSASQAYEQYF.

The chain employs TRBV6-4 and TRBJ2-3; 8 bases fit TRBD2. The CDR3 extends over 14 amino acids. Germline V gene data show CDR1 as MRHNA and CDR2 as SNTAGT. V was pared by 2 bases and J by 4 bases, with 2 bases of the junction left unmatched. DNA of the CDR3: TGTGCCAGCAGTGACGTAGCGGGGTCAGATACGCAGTATTTT. Protein: CASSDVAGSDTQYF.

The rearrangement uses TRBV4-1 and TRBJ1-1; D ambiguous. The CDR3 contains 14 residues. In germline, CDR1 is MGHRA, CDR2 YSYEKL. V gave up 0 bases and J gave up 3 bases, with 8 bases separating them. The CDR3: CASSQDEGYTEAFF. CDR3 nucleotides: TGCGCCAGCAGCCAAGATGAGGGATACACTGAAGCTTTCTTT.

This clone was detected once. The chain employs TRBV7-2 and TRBJ1-6; no clear D. Germline CDR1 is SGHTA and CDR2 is FQGNSA. V lost 3 bases, J lost 7 bases, and 10 bases lay in between. The CDR3 extends over 14 amino acids. The CDR3 DNA follows: TGTGCCAGCAGCTTGTTGCCAGGAAATTCACCCCTCCACTTT. Translating gives CASSLLPGNSPLHF.

V and J are TRBV27 and TRBJ2-1; 8 bases match TRBD2. V dropped 6 bases and J dropped 3; count of bases not matched to a gene: 10. CDR3 length: 16 residues. Germline CDR1 MNHEY, CDR2 SMNVEV (reference sequence). This CDR3 is CASRRPTGTSYNEQFF. The DNA of the CDR3 is TGTGCCAGCAGAAGACCCACCGGGACTAGCTACAATGAGCAGTTCTTC.

Details on this clone: Other DNA sequences in the sample encode the same CDR3. The V and J genes are TRBV5-5 and TRBJ2-7; TRBD1 agrees at 9 bases. Germline CDR1 and CDR2: SGHKS and YYEKEE (reference sequence). J lost 2 bases, V lost 4 bases, and 1 base had no gene match. This CDR3 region has 13 residues. The DNA for the CDR3 is TGTGCCAGCAGCCGACAGGGGGCCTACGAGCAGTACTTC. This translates into CASSRQGAYEQYF.

J is TRBJ2-2 and V is TRBV5-5, with 9 bases that match TRBD1. This CDR3 region has 14 residues. The V and J ends lost 0 bases and 6 bases, in that order; junction bases with no gene match: 0. The germline CDR1 and CDR2 sequences are SGHKS and YYEKEE (reference sequence). CDR3 coding DNA: TGTGCCAGCAGCTTGGGACAGGGGGCCGGGGAGCTGTTTTTT. Protein sequence: CASSLGQGAGELFF.

This clone was seen once. The chain combines TRBV30 with TRBJ1-4; 10 bases map to TRBD1. Germline CDR1 and CDR2: GTSNPN and SVGIG (reference sequence). This CDR3 is 16 amino acids long. With V trimmed by 3 bases and J by 6 bases, 10 bases remained unmatched. The CDR3 is CAWSRGSGTGDEKLFF. In DNA, the CDR3 is TGTGCCTGGAGCCGAGGATCGGGGACAGGGGATGAAAAACTGTTTTTT.

The V gene is TRBV7-6, the J gene TRBJ2-1; 7 positions match TRBD1. The CDR3 loop spans 14 amino acids. The J segment lost 8 bases and the V segment lost 4 bases, leaving 8 bases of the junction unmatched. Germline V gene data show CDR1 as SGHVS and CDR2 as FNYEAQ. The CDR3 DNA reads TGTGCCAGCAGCTCTAGGACAGGTATCTATGAGCAGTTCTTC. Translated, it gives CASSSRTGIYEQFF.

On this clone itself: The junction differs from germline at one of its ends, possibly a read error. The chain is built from TRBV27 and TRBJ1-5; 8 bases fit TRBD1. There are 16 residues in the CDR3. The germline gives CDR1 MNHEY, CDR2 SMNVEV (reference sequence). CDR3 loop: CASSSSPGGGPQPRHF. CDR3 coding DNA: TGTGCCAGCAGTTCCTCCCCAGGGGGCGGACCGCAGCCCCGGCATTTT.

This clone is medium-sized. Other DNA sequences of this sample code for an identical CDR3. This rearrangement joins TRBV6-4 to TRBJ2-1, with 7 bases aligning to TRBD1. Germline V gene data show CDR1 as MRHNA and CDR2 as SNTAGT. V trimming: 0 bases; J trimming: 2 bases; junction bases outside the gene matches: 1. This CDR3 region has 15 residues. The CDR3 region is CASSDSGGAYNEQFF. In nucleotides, the CDR3 is TGTGCCAGCAGTGACTCAGGGGGCGCCTACAATGAGCAGTTCTTC.

Here the CDR3 DNA reads TGTGCCATCAGTGATTCGGACAGGGTCCACTATGGCTACACCTTC. The encoded protein is CAISDSDRVHYGYTF. The chain joins TRBV10-3 to TRBJ1-2; TRBD1 agrees at 8 bases. Germline-derived CDR1 and CDR2 are ENHRY and SYGVKD. The trim removed 3 bases at V and 3 bases at J, leaving 6 bases unmatched. The CDR3 totals 15 residues.

The gene calls are TRBV19 and TRBJ1-5; D call uncertain. The V end was cut by 2 bases, the J end by 2 bases, with 4 bases between. Germline V gene data show CDR1 as LNHDA and CDR2 as SQIVND (reference sequence). The length of the CDR3 is 13 residues. CDR3 sequence: CASSISGNQPQHF. In nucleotides, the CDR3 is TGTGCCAGTAGTATATCAGGCAATCAGCCCCAGCATTTT.

The chain couples TRBV6-6 to TRBJ1-1, with TRBD1 as a possible D gene (6 bases). From germline, CDR1 is MNHNY and CDR2 SVGAGI (reference sequence). The CDR3 sequence is 13 residues long. With 8 bases removed from V and 1 base from J, the gap between germline ends came to 11 bases. In DNA form, the CDR3 reads TGTGCCAGCCAGGGACACGAGAACACTGAAGCTTTCTTT. This codes for CASQGHENTEAFF.

The chain combines TRBV19 with TRBJ2-1; 12 positions agree with TRBD2. With V trimmed by 5 bases and J by 4 bases, 6 bases remained unmatched. This CDR3 has 16 amino acids. Looked up from germline, CDR1 is LNHDA and CDR2 is SQIVND (reference sequence). In nucleotides, the CDR3 is TGTGCCAGTAGTTCCCGGACTAGCGGGGAGTACAATGAGCAGTTCTTC. It encodes CASSSRTSGEYNEQFF.

V and J are TRBV7-2 and TRBJ2-4, with no clear D. CDR1 is SGHTA and CDR2 is FQGNSA in the germline V gene. V lost 6 bases, J lost 0 bases, and 9 bases lay in between. The CDR3 loop spans 14 amino acids. The CDR3 coding sequence is TGTGCCAGCAGTGCTGGCTTAGCCAAAAACATTCAGTACTTC. It translates to CASSAGLAKNIQYF.

V is TRBV11-2 and J is TRBJ2-3; D unclear. The germline gives CDR1 SGHAT, CDR2 FQNNGV. The CDR3 runs to 12 residues. V was trimmed by 0 bases and J by 4 bases, leaving 2 bases between them. The CDR3 bases are TGTGCCAGCAGCTTAGACGCAGATACGCAGTATTTT. Translation gives CASSLDADTQYF.

V gene TRBV7-3 combines with J gene TRBJ2-3; tentatively, D is TRBD1 (5 bases). V was clipped by 3 bases and J by 2 bases, with 15 bases between them. From germline, CDR1 is SGHTA and CDR2 FQGTGA. The CDR3 covers 16 residues. In DNA form, the CDR3 reads TGTGCCAGCAGCTTCCGAAGTGACAGTCCCACAGATACGCAGTATTTT. This translates into CASSFRSDSPTDTQYF.